A single T cell receptor (beta chain) is shown here with its context. Its antigen remains unknown. These data are taken from a study of T-cell reconstitution after alpha-beta-depleted transplantation in children. Germline loops: CDR1 DFQATT, CDR2 SNEGSKA (reference sequence). Trimming removed 6 bases at V and 0 bases at J, with 13 bases between. The CDR3 length is 14 residues. Study-level points and caveats: Several hundred expanded graft clones reportedly gave rise to the alpha-beta T cells present about two months after transplant. Surviving recipient T cells and thymic progenitors produced the high day-60 TCRbeta diversity seen in some patients.

Researchers prepared the TCRbeta library using unique molecular identifiers, the study reports. A single record per CDR3 protein comes from TCRdb applying MiXCR to the PCR reads. This table has some 550,000 distinct CDR3 sequences, 20% to 25% appearing once. Material: PBMCs, mostly from graft donor cells, obtained 360 days after TCRalphabeta/CD19-depleted stem cell transplant. The chain uses TRBV20-1 and TRBJ2-3; D unresolved. The clonotype originates from a boy less than two years old who had a stem cell transplant for acute myeloid leukemia, so the T cells may come from the graft donor. The CDR3 spells CSAPPMTSTDTQYF. The CDR3 bases are TGCAGTGCCCCTCCTATGACTAGCACAGATACGCAGTATTTT.